The 13 T cell receptor beta chains below all came from one sample that was sequenced in a study of blood T cell repertoires in COVID-19 (dated by TCRdb to between 2020 and 2021). The library was prepared using the immunoSEQ multiplex PCR assay. TCRdb mirrors the immuneACCESS table, restricted to in-frame sequences. Some clones are absent from its copies; in checked studies, under half trace to an unresolved V gene, and the reason for the others is unknown. The sample records 100,000 to 150,000 clones, approximately 81% of which are singletons. The top ten clonotypes cover 37% of the sample. The specimen was peripheral blood. The receptors come from a middle-aged man with active or convalescent COVID-19.

This rearrangement joins TRBV19 to TRBJ2-6; D gene ambiguous. V lost 3 bases and J lost 0, with 9 bases in between. The CDR3 loop spans 16 amino acids. Germline V gene sequence: CDR1 LNHDA, CDR2 SQIVND (reference sequence). The CDR3 DNA reads TGTGCCAGTAGTATTATCCTGGCCTCTGGGGCCAACGTCCTGACTTTC. Translation: CASSIILASGANVLTF.

This clone is termed medium-sized. The chain is built from TRBV5-5 and TRBJ1-4, with D possibly being TRBD1 (6 bases). V gave up 4 bases and J gave up 0 bases, with 13 bases separating them. The CDR3 runs 16 residues. Germline CDR1 SGHKS, CDR2 YYEKEE (reference sequence). CDR3 amino acids: CASSPLPGATNEKLFF. The DNA for the CDR3 is TGTGCCAGCAGCCCTCTGCCAGGGGCAACTAATGAAAAACTGTTTTTT.

The gene calls are TRBV27 and TRBJ1-3, with D possibly TRBD1 on 6 matching bases. V lost 5 bases and J lost 0, with 14 bases in between. Germline CDR1 MNHEY, CDR2 SMNVEV (reference sequence). This CDR3 contains 16 residues. CDR3 DNA: TGTGCCAGCAGTCAGTCAGGACAGAGCTCTGGAAACACCATATATTTT. Its translation is CASSQSGQSSGNTIYF.

The rearrangement joins TRBV6-5 to TRBJ2-3; 14 bases are a match to TRBD2. V was pared by 6 bases and J by 4 bases, with 3 bases of the junction left unmatched. CDR3 length: 15 amino acids. Germline assignment: CDR1 MNHEY and CDR2 SVGAGI. CDR3 bases: TGTGCCAGCAGCGGGACTAGCGGGGGTGCAGATACGCAGTATTTT. Protein: CASSGTSGGADTQYF.

The genes are TRBV7-9 and TRBJ1-2, with D hard to call. Germline CDR1 is SEHNR and CDR2 is FQNEAQ (reference sequence). The length of the CDR3 is 13 residues. With 1 base removed from V and 12 bases from J, the gap between germline ends came to 15 bases. Here the CDR3 reads CASSLDQLAGNTF. The DNA for the CDR3 is TGTGCCAGCAGCTTAGATCAGTTGGCAGGAAACACCTTC.

This clone occurred a few times. The chain links TRBV12-3 or TRBV12-4 to TRBJ2-7; TRBD2 agrees at 8 bases. The V segment lost 6 bases and the J segment 7 bases; nucleotides outside the gene matches: 8. This CDR3 contains 13 residues. The CDR3 reads CASRSGRIGEQYF. In DNA, the CDR3 is TGTGCCAGCAGAAGCGGGAGAATTGGGGAGCAGTACTTC.

The J gene is TRBJ2-2, the V gene TRBV21-1; the D segment call TRBD1 is taken from the table without a DNA check. TRBV21-1 is a pseudogene segment. This CDR3 is 13 amino acids long. The CDR3, as DNA: TGTGCCAGCAGGCAGGGCCCAGCCGGGGAGCTGTTTTTT. Its translation is CASRQGPAGELFF.

The V and J genes are TRBV7-6 and TRBJ2-2; 9 bases map to TRBD2. This CDR3 comprises 18 residues. The ends lost 4 bases at V and 2 bases at J; junction bases unmatched: 11. Germline V lookup: CDR1 SGHVS, CDR2 FNYEAQ. CDR3 region: CASSSPLGGRANTGELFF. The DNA of the CDR3 is TGTGCCAGCAGCTCCCCTCTAGGCGGGAGGGCCAACACCGGGGAGCTGTTTTTT. Full variable domain (missing parts from reference TRBV7-6 and TRBJ2-2): GAGVSQSPRYKVTKRGQDVALRCDPISGHVSLYWYRQALGQGPEFLTYFNYEAQQDKSGLPNDRFSAERPEGSISTLTIQRTEQRDSAMYRCASSSPLGGRANTGELFFGEGSRLTVL.

The V and J genes are TRBV5-1 and TRBJ2-3; 7 bases agree with TRBD2. Germline CDR1 and CDR2: SGHRS and YFSETQ. Trimming cost V 0 bases and J 5 bases; bases outside gene matches: 3. The CDR3 contains 14 residues. CDR3 sequence (DNA): TGCGCCAGCAGCTTGGGACTAGCTGGAGATACGCAGTATTTT. Protein sequence: CASSLGLAGDTQYF.

The chain uses TRBV19 and TRBJ2-5; TRBD2 agrees at 7 bases. CDR1 and CDR2 (germline): LNHDA, SQIVND (reference sequence). V shed 6 bases and J 1 base; nucleotides not matched to a gene: 11. There are 16 residues in the CDR3. The CDR3 DNA sequence: TGTGCCAGTAGCCTAAACCCGGGGGGAATCCAAGAGACCCAGTACTTC. Amino acids: CASSLNPGGIQETQYF.

The chain uses TRBV7-9 and TRBJ1-5, with D perhaps TRBD1 (6 bases). V lost 1 base and J lost 6, with 19 bases in between. Germline loops: CDR1 SEHNR, CDR2 FQNEAQ (reference sequence). The CDR3 contains 17 residues. The CDR3 coding sequence is TGTGCCAGCAGCTTAGGCCAGGGGATCGGTAGTGTTCAGCCCCAGCATTTT. It encodes CASSLGQGIGSVQPQHF.

The V and J genes are TRBV28 and TRBJ2-6, with TRBD1 matching over 8 bases. The CDR3 runs 17 residues. Germline V CDR1 and CDR2: MDHEN, SYDVKM. The V segment lost 5 bases and the J segment 0 bases; nucleotides outside the gene matches: 6. CDR3 loop: CASSARGRRSGANVLTF. The CDR3 nucleotides are TGTGCCAGCAGTGCCAGGGGGCGACGCTCTGGGGCCAACGTCCTGACTTTC. Full variable domain (missing parts from reference TRBV28 and TRBJ2-6): DVKVTQSSRYLVKRTGEKVFLECVQDMDHENMFWYRQDPGLGLRLIYFSYDVKMKEKGDIPEGYSVSREKKERFSLILESASTNQTSMYLCASSARGRRSGANVLTFGAGSRLTVL.

CDR3 residues: CASSLNGNSGNTIYF. Here the CDR3 DNA reads TGCGCCAGCAGCTTGAACGGGAACTCTGGAAACACCATATATTTT. The J gene is TRBJ1-3, the V gene TRBV5-1; unclear D gene. V dropped 1 base and J dropped 0 bases, with 8 bases sitting between them. This CDR3 region has 15 residues. Germline V gene lookup returns CDR1 SGHRS and CDR2 YFSETQ.